The rows below give T cell receptor beta chains drawn from one sample of a study of tumor and adjacent non-tumor tissue in lung cancer. TCRdb fed the multiplex PCR reads into MiXCR, producing one record per CDR3 protein. The data contain 75,000 to 95,000 distinct CDR3 sequences, more than 75% of them singletons. Specimen: distant non-tumor lung tissue. Receptors were obtained from a woman aged 45-60 years with non-small cell lung cancer. Both conserved end residues are part of each CDR3. The order of the fields is clone size, V gene, J gene, D gene, CDR3 protein, CDR3 DNA. D genes are given only for firm matches. Some rows have no size entry. The others give once, few or many, or a class for an expanded clone.

.	TRBV20-1	TRBJ1-4	.	CSARRQSANDEKLFF	TGCAGTGCTAGGCGGCAGTCTGCTAATGATGAAAAACTGTTTTTT
.	TRBV11-2	TRBJ2-7	.	CDSRLVRNSYEQYF	TGTGACAGCAGGTTAGTTAGGAACAGCTACGAGCAGTACTTC
.	TRBV6-2/TRBV6-3	TRBJ2-7	TRBD2	CAGRAGTSTSYEQYF	TGTGCTGGCAGGGCCGGGACTAGCACTTCCTACGAGCAGTACTTC
.	TRBV11-2	TRBJ1-5	.	CASSPGAAYSNEPLHF	TGTGCCAGCAGCCCCGGAGCTGCTTATAGCAATGAGCCCCTGCATTTC
.	TRBV28	TRBJ1-4	.	CASSRDMGRNKLFF	TGTGCCAGCAGTCGGGACATGGGAAGGAATAAACTGTTTTTT
.	TRBV6-1	TRBJ2-5	.	CTRSEAKGRQETHYF	TGTACCAGGAGTGAAGCGAAGGGACGGCAAGAGACCCATTACTTC
once	TRBV29-1	TRBJ2-7	TRBD2	CSVSSGIFTEQYF	TGCAGCGTCTCTAGCGGGATCTTTACGGAGCAGTACTTC
.	TRBV6-2/TRBV6-3	TRBJ2-6	.	CASNWGSSGANVLTF	TGTGCCAGCAATTGGGGCAGCTCTGGGGCCAACGTCCTGACTTTC
.	TRBV11-1	TRBJ2-1	TRBD2	CASSPSGTEDNEQLF	TGTGCCAGCAGTCCTAGCGGGACGGAGGACAATGAGCAGCTTTTC
.	TRBV20-1	TRBJ1-1	.	CRTRDGNTEAFF	TGCAGAACTAGAGATGGGAACACTGAAGCTTTCTTT
.	TRBV11-2	TRBJ2-1	TRBD2	CASRLEAGARHNEQFF	TGTGCCAGCAGGTTAGAGGCGGGAGCGAGGCACAATGAGCAGTTCTTC
few	TRBV6-5	TRBJ2-2	.	CASGFRTGGLFF	TGTGCCAGCGGCTTTCGAACCGGGGGGCTGTTTTTT
few	TRBV30	TRBJ2-3	.	CDWSIGDRTDTQYF	TGTGACTGGAGTATCGGGGATCGTACAGATACGCAGTATTTT
.	TRBV11-2	TRBJ2-7	.	CASSLSWSTNEQYF	TGTGCCAGTAGCTTGAGCTGGAGTACAAACGAGCAGTACTTC
many	TRBV6-6	TRBJ2-1	.	CASSYTGDYNEQFF	TGTGCCAGCAGTTACACGGGAGACTACAATGAGCAGTTCTTC
.	TRBV6-5	TRBJ1-1	.	CAPARQMNTEAFF	TGTGCCCCCGCACGGCAGATGAACACAGAAGCTTTCTTT
many	TRBV12-3/TRBV12-4	TRBJ2-2	TRBD1	CASSFRTGGNTGELFF	TGTGCCAGCAGTTTCAGGACAGGGGGGAACACCGGGGAGCTGTTTTTT
.	TRBV6-1	TRBJ2-7	TRBD2	CATSAPASGIYGQYF	TGTGCCACCAGTGCCCCAGCTAGCGGGATTTACGGGCAGTACTTC
many	TRBV29-1	TRBJ1-4	.	CSVTRVTNEKLFF	TGCAGCGTGACCAGGGTGACTAATGAAAAACTGTTTTTT
few	TRBV2	TRBJ2-3	.	CASCEQGTDTQYF	TGTGCCAGCTGTGAACAGGGTACAGATACGCAGTATTTT
many	TRBV4-2	TRBJ2-7	TRBD2	CASSQESGGRAVQYF	TGTGCCAGCAGCCAAGAGTCCGGCGGGAGGGCCGTGCAGTACTTC
.	TRBV7-9	TRBJ2-3	.	CATSSYTITDMQYF	TGTGCCACTAGCTCCTACACCATCACAGATATGCAGTATTTT
few	TRBV5-1	TRBJ1-4	.	CASIGPQGVEKMFF	TGCGCCAGCATTGGCCCCCAGGGCGTCGAAAAAATGTTTTTT
.	TRBV4-2	TRBJ2-6	.	CASSQDFGPTWGVYILTF	TGTGCCAGCAGCCAAGATTTTGGTCCAACGTGGGGGGTTTATATCCTGACTTTC
many	TRBV5-4	TRBJ2-3	.	CATAQLRTDTQYF	TGTGCCACCGCGCAGCTTCGCACAGATACGCAGTATTTT
.	TRBV10-1	TRBJ2-3	.	CASSETIGSADTPYF	TGCGCCAGCAGTGAGACGATCGGAAGCGCAGATACGCCGTATTTT
many	TRBV14	TRBJ2-3	.	CASRRDPMNTQYF	TGTGCCAGCCGCCGAGACCCGATGAATACGCAGTATTTT
.	TRBV6-2/TRBV6-3	TRBJ2-7	.	CASSYLDRIYEQYF	TGTGCCAGCAGTTACTTAGACAGAATCTACGAGCAGTATTTC
once	TRBV29-1	TRBJ1-5	.	CSVKTLQDQPQHF	TGCAGCGTTAAAACGCTACAAGATCAGCCCCAGCATTTT
.	TRBV4-1	TRBJ2-7	TRBD2	CASSQESLLVAGVNEQYF	TGCGCCAGCAGCCAAGAATCCCTTTTGGTAGCGGGAGTTAACGAGCAGTACTTC
once	TRBV28	TRBJ2-1	TRBD2	CATIAGERYNEQFF	TGTGCCACCATTGCGGGAGAGAGATATAATGAGCAGTTCTTC
.	TRBV12-3/TRBV12-4	TRBJ1-2	.	CTSLPRSLYDYTF	TGTACCAGCCTGCCTAGGAGCCTCTATGACTACACCTTC
.	TRBV11-1	TRBJ2-5	.	CTTSFGQGETQYF	TGTACCACCAGCTTCGGACAAGGTGAGACCCAGTACTTC
.	TRBV7-9	TRBJ2-1	.	CASRYLAPGVSFPNEQFF	TGTGCCAGCAGGTACCTCGCCCCAGGGGTGAGTTTTCCCAATGAGCAGTTCTTC
.	TRBV4-2	TRBJ2-7	.	CAGSHAVEAVPYEQYF	TGCGCCGGCAGCCATGCAGTAGAGGCGGTCCCATACGAGCAGTACTTC
.	TRBV10-2	TRBJ2-7	TRBD2	CASRLGTSVSYELYF	TGCGCCAGCAGACTCGGGACTAGCGTCTCCTACGAGCTGTACTTT
.	TRBV29-1	TRBJ2-1	TRBD2	CSVEGTNGVYYNEQLF	TGCAGCGTTGAGGGGACTAACGGAGTCTACTACAATGAGCAGTTATTC
.	TRBV29-1	TRBJ2-7	TRBD2	CNVKLAGGASIYEQYF	TGCAACGTGAAACTAGCGGGAGGCGCGTCGATCTATGAACAGTACTTC
.	TRBV9	TRBJ2-7	TRBD1	CASIAHTGQQYEQYF	TGTGCCAGCATCGCTCACACGGGACAGCAGTACGAGCAGTACTTC
.	TRBV29-1	TRBJ2-5	.	CSIRKGASLGGTQYF	TGCAGCATTCGCAAGGGGGCTTCACTGGGGGGGACCCAGTACTTC
many	TRBV12-3/TRBV12-4	TRBJ1-2	.	CASSSGRANYGYTF	TGTGCCAGCAGTTCGGGACGGGCTAACTATGGCTACACCTTC
.	TRBV6-5	TRBJ2-1	.	CASSYSGINNKEFF	TGTGCCAGCAGTTACTCTGGGATTAACAATAAGGAGTTCTTC
.	TRBV6-5	TRBJ2-3	.	CASSYSARDSPRTTDTQYF	TGTGCCAGCAGTTACTCCGCCCGGGACTCCCCTCGAACCACTGATACGCAGTATTTT
few	TRBV5-1	TRBJ1-2	TRBD1	CASSWKGQGNYGYTF	TGCGCCAGCAGCTGGAAGGGACAGGGGAACTATGGCTACACCTTC
.	TRBV11-2	TRBJ1-1	TRBD1	CASSLRQGVEAFF	TGTGCCAGCAGCCTCCGACAGGGGGTTGAAGCTTTCTTT
.	TRBV6-5	TRBJ2-1	.	CASRRTGVINVQFF	TGTGCCAGCAGACGAACGGGAGTAATCAATGTGCAGTTCTTC
.	TRBV19	TRBJ1-1	.	CASSLQTNTEAFF	TGTGCCAGTAGTTTGCAGACCAACACTGAAGCTTTCTTT
many	TRBV10-3	TRBJ2-2	TRBD1	CAIRTGTGDTGELFF	TGTGCCATCAGGACCGGGACAGGGGACACCGGGGAGCTGTTTTTT
.	TRBV28	TRBJ2-1	.	CANSARAWSYNEQFF	TGTGCCAACAGTGCCAGGGCCTGGTCCTACAATGAACAGTTCTTC